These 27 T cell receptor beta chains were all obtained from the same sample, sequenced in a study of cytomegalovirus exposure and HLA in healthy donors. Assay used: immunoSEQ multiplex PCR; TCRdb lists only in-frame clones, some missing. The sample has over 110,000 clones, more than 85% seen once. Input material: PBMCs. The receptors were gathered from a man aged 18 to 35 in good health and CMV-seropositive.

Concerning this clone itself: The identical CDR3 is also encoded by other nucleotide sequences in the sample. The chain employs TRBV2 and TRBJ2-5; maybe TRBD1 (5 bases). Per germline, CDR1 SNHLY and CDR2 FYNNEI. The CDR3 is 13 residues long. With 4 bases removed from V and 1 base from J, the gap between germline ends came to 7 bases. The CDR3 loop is CASSGDSQETQYF. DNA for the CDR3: TGTGCCAGCAGTGGAGACAGCCAAGAGACCCAGTACTTC.

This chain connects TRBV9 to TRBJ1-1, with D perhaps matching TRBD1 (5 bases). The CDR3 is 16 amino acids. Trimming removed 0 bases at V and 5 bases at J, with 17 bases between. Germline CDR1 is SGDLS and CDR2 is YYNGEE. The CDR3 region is CASSVDTRGGWTEAFF. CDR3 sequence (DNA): TGTGCCAGCAGCGTAGACACTCGGGGGGGTTGGACTGAAGCTTTCTTT.

The CDR3 coding sequence is TGTGCCAGCAGTTACTCCACGGGCCACAGGGTTTACGAGCAGTACTTC. Its translation is CASSYSTGHRVYEQYF. The chain has TRBV6-5 and TRBJ2-7; TRBD1 is a possible D gene (6 bases). The CDR3 is 16 residues long. Germline assignment: CDR1 MNHEY and CDR2 SVGAGI. V was trimmed by 0 bases and J by 4 bases, leaving 16 bases between them.

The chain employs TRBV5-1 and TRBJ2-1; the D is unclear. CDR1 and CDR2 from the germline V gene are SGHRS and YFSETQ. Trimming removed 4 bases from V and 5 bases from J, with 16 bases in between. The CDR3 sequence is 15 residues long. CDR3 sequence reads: CASSISFLVDNEQFF. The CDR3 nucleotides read TGCGCCAGCAGCATATCCTTTTTAGTGGACAATGAGCAGTTCTTC. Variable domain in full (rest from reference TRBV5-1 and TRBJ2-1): KAGVTQTPRYLIKTRGQQVTLSCSPISGHRSVSWYQQTPGQGLQFLFEYFSETQRNKGNFPGRFSGRQFSNSRSEMNVSTLELGDSALYLCASSISFLVDNEQFFGPGTRLTVL.

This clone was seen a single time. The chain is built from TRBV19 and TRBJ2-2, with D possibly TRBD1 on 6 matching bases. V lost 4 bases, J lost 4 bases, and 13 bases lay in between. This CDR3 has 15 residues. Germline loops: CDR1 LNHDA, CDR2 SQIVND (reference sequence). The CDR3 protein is CASSTGQSSTGELFF. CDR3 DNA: TGTGCCAGTAGTACCGGACAGTCCTCCACCGGGGAGCTGTTTTTT.

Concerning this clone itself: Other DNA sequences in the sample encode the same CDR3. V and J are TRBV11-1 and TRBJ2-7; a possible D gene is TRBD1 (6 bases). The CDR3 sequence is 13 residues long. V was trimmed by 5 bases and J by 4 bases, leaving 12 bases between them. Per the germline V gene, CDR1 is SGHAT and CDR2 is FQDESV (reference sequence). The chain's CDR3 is CASSPGTQYEQYF. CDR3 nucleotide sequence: TGTGCCAGCAGCCCCGGGACACAATACGAGCAGTACTTC. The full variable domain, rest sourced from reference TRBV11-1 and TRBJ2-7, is EAEVAQSPRYKITEKSQAVAFWCDPISGHATLYWYRQILGQGPELLVQFQDESVVDDSQLPKDRFSAERLKGVDSTLKIQPAELGDSAMYLCASSPGTQYEQYFGPGTRLTVT.

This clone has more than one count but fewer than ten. DNA of the CDR3: TGTGCCATCAGGACAGGGGGGGAGAACACTGAAGCTTTCTTT. It is translated as CAIRTGGENTEAFF. The V gene is TRBV10-3, the J gene TRBJ1-1; 9 bases are a match to TRBD1. J lost 1 base, V lost 6 bases, and 3 bases had no gene match. The germline CDR1 and CDR2 sequences are ENHRY and SYGVKD. The CDR3 extends over 14 amino acids.

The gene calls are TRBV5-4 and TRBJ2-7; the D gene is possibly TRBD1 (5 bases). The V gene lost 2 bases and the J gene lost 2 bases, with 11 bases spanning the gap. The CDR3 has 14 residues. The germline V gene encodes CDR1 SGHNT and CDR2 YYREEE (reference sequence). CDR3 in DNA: TGTGCCAGCAGCTTCAAACAGGCCCCCTACGAGCAGTACTTC. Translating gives CASSFKQAPYEQYF.

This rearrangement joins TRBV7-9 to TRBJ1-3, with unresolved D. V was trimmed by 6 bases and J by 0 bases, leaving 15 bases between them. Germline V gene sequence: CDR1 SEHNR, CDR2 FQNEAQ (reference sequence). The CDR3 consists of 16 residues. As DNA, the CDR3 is TGTGCCAGCAGTTCCTCTCAGGTTAGCTCTGGAAACACCATATATTTT. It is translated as CASSSSQVSSGNTIYF.

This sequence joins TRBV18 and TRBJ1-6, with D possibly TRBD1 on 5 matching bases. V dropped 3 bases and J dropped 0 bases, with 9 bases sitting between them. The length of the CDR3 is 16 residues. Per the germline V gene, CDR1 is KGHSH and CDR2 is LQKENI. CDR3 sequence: CASSPRGSSYNSPLHF. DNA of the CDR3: TGTGCCAGCTCACCGCGGGGGAGCTCCTATAATTCACCCCTCCACTTT.

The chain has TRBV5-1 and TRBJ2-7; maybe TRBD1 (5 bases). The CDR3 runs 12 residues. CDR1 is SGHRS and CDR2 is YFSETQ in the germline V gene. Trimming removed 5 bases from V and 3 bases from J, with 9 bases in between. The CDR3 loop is CASRLQDYEQYF. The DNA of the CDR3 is TGCGCCAGCAGGCTACAGGACTACGAGCAGTACTTC.

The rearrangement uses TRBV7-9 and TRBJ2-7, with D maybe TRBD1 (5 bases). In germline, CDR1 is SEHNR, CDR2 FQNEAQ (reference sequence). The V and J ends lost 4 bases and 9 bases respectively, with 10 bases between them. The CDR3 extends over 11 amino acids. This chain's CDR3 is CASSSDSAQYF. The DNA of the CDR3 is TGTGCCAGCAGCTCCGACAGTGCGCAGTACTTC.

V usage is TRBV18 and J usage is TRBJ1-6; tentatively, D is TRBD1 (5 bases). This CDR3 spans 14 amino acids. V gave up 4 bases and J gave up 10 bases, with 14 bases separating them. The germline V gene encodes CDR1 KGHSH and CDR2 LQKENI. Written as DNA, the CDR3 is TGTGCCAGCTCACAACAGGCGGCGGGATCACCCCTCCACTTT. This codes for CASSQQAAGSPLHF.

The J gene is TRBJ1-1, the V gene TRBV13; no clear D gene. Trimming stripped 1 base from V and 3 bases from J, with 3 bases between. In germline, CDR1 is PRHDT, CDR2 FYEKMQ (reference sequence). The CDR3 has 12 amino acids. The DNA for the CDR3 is TGTGCCAGCAGCTTAGCCGACACTGAAGCTTTCTTT. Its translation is CASSLADTEAFF.

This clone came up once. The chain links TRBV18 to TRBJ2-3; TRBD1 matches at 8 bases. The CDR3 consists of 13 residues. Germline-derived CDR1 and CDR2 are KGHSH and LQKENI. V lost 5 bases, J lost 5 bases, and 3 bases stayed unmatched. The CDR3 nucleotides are TGTGCCAGCTCAAGGACAGGGCTAGATACGCAGTATTTT. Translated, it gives CASSRTGLDTQYF.

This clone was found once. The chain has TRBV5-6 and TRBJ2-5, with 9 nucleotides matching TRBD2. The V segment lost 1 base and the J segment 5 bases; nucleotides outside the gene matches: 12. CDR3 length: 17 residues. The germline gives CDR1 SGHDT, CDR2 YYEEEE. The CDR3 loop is CASSLYSSGVFGETQYF. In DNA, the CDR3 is TGTGCCAGCAGCTTGTACTCTAGCGGGGTCTTCGGGGAGACCCAGTACTTC.

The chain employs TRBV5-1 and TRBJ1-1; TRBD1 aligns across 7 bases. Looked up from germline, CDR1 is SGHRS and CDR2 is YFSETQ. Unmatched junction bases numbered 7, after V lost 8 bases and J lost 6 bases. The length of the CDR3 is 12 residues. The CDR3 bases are TGCGCCAGAGACAAGGGGGCGTCTGAAGCTTTCTTT. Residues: CARDKGASEAFF.

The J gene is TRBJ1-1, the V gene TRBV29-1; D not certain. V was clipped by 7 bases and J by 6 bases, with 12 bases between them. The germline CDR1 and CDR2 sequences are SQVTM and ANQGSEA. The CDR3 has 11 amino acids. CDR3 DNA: TGCAGCGCTAATGTTTTGTCTGAAGCTTTCTTT. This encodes CSANVLSEAFF.

CDR3 sequence reads: CASSEAPLTSVRQETQYF. CDR3 in DNA: TGCGCCAGCAGTGAGGCACCCTTGACTAGCGTAAGACAAGAGACCCAGTACTTC. The rearrangement joins TRBV10-1 to TRBJ2-5, with 8 bases that match TRBD2. The CDR3 runs 18 residues. Germline V gives CDR1 WNHNN, CDR2 SYGVQD (reference sequence). The V segment lost 2 bases and the J segment 2 bases; nucleotides outside the gene matches: 13.

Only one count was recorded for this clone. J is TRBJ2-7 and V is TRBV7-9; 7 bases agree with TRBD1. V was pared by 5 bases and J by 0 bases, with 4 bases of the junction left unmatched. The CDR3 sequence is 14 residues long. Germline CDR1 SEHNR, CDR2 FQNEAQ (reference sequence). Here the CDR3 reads CASSPTGNSYEQYF. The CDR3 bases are TGTGCCAGCAGCCCGACAGGGAACTCCTACGAGCAGTACTTC.

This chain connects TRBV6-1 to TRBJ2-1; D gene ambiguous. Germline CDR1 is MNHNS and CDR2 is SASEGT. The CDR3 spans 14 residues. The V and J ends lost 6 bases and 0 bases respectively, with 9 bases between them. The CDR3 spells CASSPLSSYNEQFF. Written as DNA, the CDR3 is TGTGCCAGCAGCCCTCTAAGCTCCTACAATGAGCAGTTCTTC.

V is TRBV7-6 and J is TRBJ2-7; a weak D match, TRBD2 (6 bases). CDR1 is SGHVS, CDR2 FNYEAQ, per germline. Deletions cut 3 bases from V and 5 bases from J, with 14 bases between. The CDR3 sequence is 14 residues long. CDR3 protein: CASSFAGPVHEQYF. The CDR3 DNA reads TGTGCCAGCAGCTTTGCGGGGCCTGTACACGAGCAGTACTTC.

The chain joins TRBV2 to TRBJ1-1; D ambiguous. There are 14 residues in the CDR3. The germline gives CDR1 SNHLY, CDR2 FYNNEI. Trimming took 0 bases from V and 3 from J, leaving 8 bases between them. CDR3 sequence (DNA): TGTGCCAGCAGTGAAGCAAGCGCCTACACTGAAGCTTTCTTT. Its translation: CASSEASAYTEAFF.

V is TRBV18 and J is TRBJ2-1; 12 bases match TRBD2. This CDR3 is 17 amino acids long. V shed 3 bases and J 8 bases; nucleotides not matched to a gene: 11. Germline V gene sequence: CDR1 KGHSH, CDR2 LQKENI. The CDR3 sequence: CASSPTSLAGGPYEQFF. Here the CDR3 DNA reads TGTGCCAGCTCACCTACGAGTCTAGCGGGGGGGCCTTATGAGCAGTTCTTC. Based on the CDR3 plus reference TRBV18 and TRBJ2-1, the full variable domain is NAGVMQNPRHLVRRRGQEARLRCSPMKGHSHVYWYRQLPEEGLKFMVYLQKENIIDESGMPKERFSAEFPKEGPSILRIQQVVRGDSAAYFCASSPTSLAGGPYEQFFGPGTRLTVL.

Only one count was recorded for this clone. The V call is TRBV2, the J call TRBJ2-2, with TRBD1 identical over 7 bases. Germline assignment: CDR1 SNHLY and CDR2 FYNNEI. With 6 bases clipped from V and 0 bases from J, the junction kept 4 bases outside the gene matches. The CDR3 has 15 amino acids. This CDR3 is CASRSGTANTGELFF. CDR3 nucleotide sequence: TGTGCCAGCAGGTCCGGGACAGCGAACACCGGGGAGCTGTTTTTT.

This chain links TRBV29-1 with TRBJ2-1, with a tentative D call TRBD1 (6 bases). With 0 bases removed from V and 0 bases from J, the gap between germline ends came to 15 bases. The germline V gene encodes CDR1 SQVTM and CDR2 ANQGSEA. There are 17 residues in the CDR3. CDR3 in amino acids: CSVEDLGGGLSYNEQFF. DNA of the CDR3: TGCAGCGTTGAAGATCTTGGGGGCGGCCTCTCCTACAATGAGCAGTTCTTC.

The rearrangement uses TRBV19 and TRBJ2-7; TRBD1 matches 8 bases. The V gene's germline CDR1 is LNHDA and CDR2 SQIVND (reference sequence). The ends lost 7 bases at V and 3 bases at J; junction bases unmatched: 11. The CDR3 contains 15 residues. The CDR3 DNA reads TGTGCCAGTACCACATCCGGGACAGGAAACTACGAGCAGTACTTC. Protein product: CASTTSGTGNYEQYF.